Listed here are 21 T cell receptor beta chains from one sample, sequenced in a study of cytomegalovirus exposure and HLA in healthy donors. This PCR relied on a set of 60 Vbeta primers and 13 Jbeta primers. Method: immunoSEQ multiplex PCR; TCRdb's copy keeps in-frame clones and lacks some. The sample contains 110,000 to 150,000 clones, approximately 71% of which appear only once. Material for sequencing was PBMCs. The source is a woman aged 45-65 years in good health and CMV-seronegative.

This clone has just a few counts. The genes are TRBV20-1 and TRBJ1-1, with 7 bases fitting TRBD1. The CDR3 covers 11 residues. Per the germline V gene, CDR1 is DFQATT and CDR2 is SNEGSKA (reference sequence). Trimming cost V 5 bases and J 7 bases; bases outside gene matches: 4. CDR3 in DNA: TGCAGTGCTGCCAGGGGGAGTGAAGCTTTCTTT. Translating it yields CSAARGSEAFF.

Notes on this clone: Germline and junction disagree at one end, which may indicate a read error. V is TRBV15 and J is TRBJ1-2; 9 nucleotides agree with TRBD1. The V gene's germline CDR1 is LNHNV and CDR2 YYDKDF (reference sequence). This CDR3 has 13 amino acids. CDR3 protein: CATSPRDRADLFF. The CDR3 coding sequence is TGTGCCACCAGCCCAAGGGACAGGGCTGACCTTTTTTTC.

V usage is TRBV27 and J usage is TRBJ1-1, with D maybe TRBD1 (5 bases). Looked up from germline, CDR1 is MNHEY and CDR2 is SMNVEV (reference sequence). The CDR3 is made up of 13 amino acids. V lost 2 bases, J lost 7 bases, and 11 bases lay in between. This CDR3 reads CASSLRQGFEAFF. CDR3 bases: TGTGCCAGCAGTTTAAGGCAGGGATTTGAAGCTTTCTTT.

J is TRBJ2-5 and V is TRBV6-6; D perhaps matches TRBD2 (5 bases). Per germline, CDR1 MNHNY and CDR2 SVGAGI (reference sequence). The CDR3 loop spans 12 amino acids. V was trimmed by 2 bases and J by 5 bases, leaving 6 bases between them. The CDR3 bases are TGTGCCAGCAGTTACCCGGGGGAGACCCAGTACTTC. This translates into CASSYPGETQYF.

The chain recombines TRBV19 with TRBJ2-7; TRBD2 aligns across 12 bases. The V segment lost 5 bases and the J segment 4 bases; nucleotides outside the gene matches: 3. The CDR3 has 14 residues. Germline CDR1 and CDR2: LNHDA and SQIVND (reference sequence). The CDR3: CASSLAGGAYEQYF. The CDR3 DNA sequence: TGTGCCAGTAGTCTAGCGGGGGGGGCGTACGAGCAGTACTTC.

The CDR3 region is CASSSGLAADTQYF. As DNA, the CDR3 is TGTGCCAGCAGCTCTGGACTAGCAGCAGATACGCAGTATTTT. The rearrangement joins TRBV7-6 to TRBJ2-3; 8 nucleotides agree with TRBD2. The length of the CDR3 is 14 residues. V lost 4 bases to trimming and J lost 4 bases; unmatched junction nucleotides: 4. Germline V gene data show CDR1 as SGHVS and CDR2 as FNYEAQ.

CDR3 amino acids: CASSPDRGGNTIYF. CDR3 nucleotides: TGTGCCAGCTCACCCGACAGGGGAGGTAACACCATATATTTT. The chain couples TRBV18 to TRBJ1-3, with 8 bases matching TRBD1. The J segment lost 7 bases and the V segment lost 3 bases, leaving 5 bases of the junction unmatched. The CDR3 sequence is 14 residues long. Germline CDR1 is KGHSH and CDR2 is LQKENI.

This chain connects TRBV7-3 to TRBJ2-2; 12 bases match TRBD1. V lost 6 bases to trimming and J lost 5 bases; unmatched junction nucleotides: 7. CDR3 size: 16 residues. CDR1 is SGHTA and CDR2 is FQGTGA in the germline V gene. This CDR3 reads CASSSWDRGRTGELFF. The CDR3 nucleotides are TGTGCCAGCAGTTCCTGGGACAGGGGGCGAACCGGGGAGCTGTTTTTT.

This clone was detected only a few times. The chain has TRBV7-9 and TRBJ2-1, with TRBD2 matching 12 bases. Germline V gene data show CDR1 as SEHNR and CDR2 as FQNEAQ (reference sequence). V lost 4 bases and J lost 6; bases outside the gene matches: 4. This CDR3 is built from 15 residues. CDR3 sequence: CASSSLAGGLNEQFF. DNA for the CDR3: TGTGCCAGCAGCTCCCTAGCGGGGGGGCTCAATGAGCAGTTCTTC.

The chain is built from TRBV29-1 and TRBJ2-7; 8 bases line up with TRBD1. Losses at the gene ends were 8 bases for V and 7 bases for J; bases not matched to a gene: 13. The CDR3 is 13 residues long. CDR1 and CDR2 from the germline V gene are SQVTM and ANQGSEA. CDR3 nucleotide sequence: TGCAGCATTCGCAGGGGGCAGGCGGGGGAGCAGTACTTC. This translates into CSIRRGQAGEQYF.

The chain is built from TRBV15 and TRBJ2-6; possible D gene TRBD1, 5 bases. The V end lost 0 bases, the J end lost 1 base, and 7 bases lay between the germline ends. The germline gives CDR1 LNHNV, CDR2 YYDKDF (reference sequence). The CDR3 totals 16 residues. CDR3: CATSREAGSGANVLTF. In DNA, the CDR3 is TGTGCCACCAGCAGAGAGGCAGGGTCTGGGGCCAACGTCCTGACTTTC.

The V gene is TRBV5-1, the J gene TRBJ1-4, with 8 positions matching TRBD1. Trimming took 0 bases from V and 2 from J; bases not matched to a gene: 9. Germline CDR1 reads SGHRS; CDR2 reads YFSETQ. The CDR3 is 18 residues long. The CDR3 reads CASSLVPQGALTNEKLFF. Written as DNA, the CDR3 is TGCGCCAGCAGCTTGGTACCCCAGGGGGCACTCACTAATGAAAAACTGTTTTTT. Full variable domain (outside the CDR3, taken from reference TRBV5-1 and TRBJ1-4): KAGVTQTPRYLIKTRGQQVTLSCSPISGHRSVSWYQQTPGQGLQFLFEYFSETQRNKGNFPGRFSGRQFSNSRSEMNVSTLELGDSALYLCASSLVPQGALTNEKLFFGSGTQLSVL.

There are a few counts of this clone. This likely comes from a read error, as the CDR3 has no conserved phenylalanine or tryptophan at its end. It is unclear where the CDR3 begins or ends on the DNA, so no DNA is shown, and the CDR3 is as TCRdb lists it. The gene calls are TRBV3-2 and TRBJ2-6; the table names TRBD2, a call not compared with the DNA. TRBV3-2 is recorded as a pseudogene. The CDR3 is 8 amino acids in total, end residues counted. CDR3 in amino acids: CASSQNYV.

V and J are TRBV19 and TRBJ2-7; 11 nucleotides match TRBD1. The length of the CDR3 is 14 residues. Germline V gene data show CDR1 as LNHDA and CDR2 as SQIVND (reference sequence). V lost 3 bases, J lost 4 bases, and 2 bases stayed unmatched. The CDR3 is CASSMGQGGYEQYF. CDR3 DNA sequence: TGTGCCAGTAGTATGGGACAGGGGGGATACGAGCAGTACTTC. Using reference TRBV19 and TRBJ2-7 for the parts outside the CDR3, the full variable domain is DGGITQSPKYLFRKEGQNVTLSCEQNLNHDAMYWYRQDPGQGLRLIYYSQIVNDFQKGDIAEGYSVSREKKESFPLTVTSAQKNPTAFYLCASSMGQGGYEQYFGPGTRLTVT.

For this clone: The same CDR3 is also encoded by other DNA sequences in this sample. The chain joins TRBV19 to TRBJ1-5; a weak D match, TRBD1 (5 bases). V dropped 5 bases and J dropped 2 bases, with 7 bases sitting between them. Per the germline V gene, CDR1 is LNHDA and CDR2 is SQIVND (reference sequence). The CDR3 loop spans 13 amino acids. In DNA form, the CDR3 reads TGTGCCAGTAGTGAACAGGGCAATCAGCCCCAGCATTTT. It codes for CASSEQGNQPQHF.

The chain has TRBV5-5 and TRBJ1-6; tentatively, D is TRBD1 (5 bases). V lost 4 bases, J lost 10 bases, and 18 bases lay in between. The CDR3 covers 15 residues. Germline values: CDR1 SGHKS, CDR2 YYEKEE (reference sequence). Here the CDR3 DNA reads TGTGCCAGCAGCCCGTTGGACACATACGGCTCACCCCTCCACTTT. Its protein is CASSPLDTYGSPLHF.

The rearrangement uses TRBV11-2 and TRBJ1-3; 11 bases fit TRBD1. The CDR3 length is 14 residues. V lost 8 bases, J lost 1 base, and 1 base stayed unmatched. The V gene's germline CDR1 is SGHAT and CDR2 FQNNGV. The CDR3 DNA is TGTGCCAGCGGGACAGGGGGTTCTGGAAACACCATATATTTT. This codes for CASGTGGSGNTIYF.

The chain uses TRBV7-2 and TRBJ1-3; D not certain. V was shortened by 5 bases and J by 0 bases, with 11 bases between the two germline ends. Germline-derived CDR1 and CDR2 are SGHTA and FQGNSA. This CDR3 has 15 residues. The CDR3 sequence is CASSPSGRSGNTIYF. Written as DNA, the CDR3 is TGTGCCAGCAGCCCAAGTGGGCGCTCTGGAAACACCATATATTTT.

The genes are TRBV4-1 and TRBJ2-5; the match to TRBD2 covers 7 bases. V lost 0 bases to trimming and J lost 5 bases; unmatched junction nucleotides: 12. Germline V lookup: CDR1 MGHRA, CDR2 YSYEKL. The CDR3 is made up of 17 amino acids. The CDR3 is CASSQDSEGGQVETQYF. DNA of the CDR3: TGCGCCAGCAGCCAAGATTCCGAGGGAGGGCAGGTGGAGACCCAGTACTTC.

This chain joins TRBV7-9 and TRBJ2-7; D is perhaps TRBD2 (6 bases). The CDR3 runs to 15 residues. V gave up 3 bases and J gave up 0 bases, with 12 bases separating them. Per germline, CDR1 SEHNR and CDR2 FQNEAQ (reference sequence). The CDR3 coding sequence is TGTGCCAGCAGCTTTAGCGGTACGTTCTCCTACGAGCAGTACTTC. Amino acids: CASSFSGTFSYEQYF.

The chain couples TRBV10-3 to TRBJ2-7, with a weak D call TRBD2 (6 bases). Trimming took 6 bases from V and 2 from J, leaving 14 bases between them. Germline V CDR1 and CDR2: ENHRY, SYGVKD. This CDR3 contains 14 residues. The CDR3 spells CAIRSGTGAYEQYF. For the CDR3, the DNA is TGTGCCATCAGATCCGGGACGGGAGCCTACGAGCAGTACTTC.